The 28 T cell receptor beta chains in this list originate from one sample, sequenced in a study of CD8+CD57+ T cells in acquired aplastic anemia. Both TCR beta VDJ combination and CDR3 sequence profiling were carried out. Genomic DNA was the template for this profiling. MiXCR, run by TCRdb on the reads, gives a single entry per CDR3 protein. The sample records a few hundred thousand distinct CDR3 sequences, around 49% being singletons. Sequencing was done on patients that had shown CD8+CD57+ cell expansion by flow cytometry. The specimen was sorted CD4+, CD8+, or CD8+CD57+ T cells (not recorded which) from PBMCs. The receptors were gathered from a human donor with aplastic anemia.

V gene TRBV5-1 combines with J gene TRBJ2-2, with 8 nucleotides matching TRBD2. Per germline, CDR1 SGHRS and CDR2 YFSETQ. The V and J ends lost 4 bases and 7 bases, in that order; junction bases with no gene match: 12. The length of the CDR3 is 16 residues. CDR3 residues: CASSETSGSRGGELFF. The CDR3 DNA reads TGCGCCAGCAGCGAGACCAGCGGGAGTAGAGGCGGGGAGCTGTTTTTT.

This clonotype was detected many times. This sequence joins TRBV7-8 and TRBJ1-3, with unresolved D. Germline V gene data show CDR1 as SGHVS and CDR2 as FQNEAQ. The V and J ends lost 5 bases and 0 bases respectively, with 20 bases between them. The CDR3 is 18 residues long. The CDR3: CASSPPLRVRTSGNTIYF. CDR3 nucleotides: TGTGCCAGCAGCCCACCACTTAGAGTTCGGACCTCTGGAAACACCATATATTTT. The whole variable domain, remainder taken from reference TRBV7-8 and TRBJ1-3, is GAGVSQSPRYKVAKRGQDVALRCDPISGHVSLFWYQQALGQGPEFLTYFQNEAQLDKSGLPSDRFFAERPEGSVSTLKIQRTQQEDSAVYLCASSPPLRVRTSGNTIYFGEGSWLTVV.

V is TRBV7-3 and J is TRBJ2-3, with 9 bases fitting TRBD2. This CDR3 comprises 18 residues. V trimming: 6 bases; J trimming: 8 bases; junction bases outside the gene matches: 21. Germline V gene data show CDR1 as SGHTA and CDR2 as FQGTGA. In nucleotides, the CDR3 is TGTGCCAGCAGTCCCTTTGCGGGGGGGTTTTTTTTTGGAGTTACGCAGTATTTT. This codes for CASSPFAGGFFFGVTQYF.

This clonotype was counted ten times or more. The chain uses TRBV7-2 and TRBJ2-2; possible D gene TRBD1, 5 bases. CDR1 and CDR2 (germline): SGHTA, FQGNSA. V lost 4 bases and J 2 bases, leaving 14 bases between the germline ends. The CDR3 consists of 16 residues. CDR3 in amino acids: CASSSYSQVNTGELFF. The CDR3 coding sequence is TGTGCCAGCAGCTCATATTCACAGGTTAACACCGGGGAGCTGTTTTTT.

The chain links TRBV19 to TRBJ2-7; weak D call: TRBD2 (5 bases). The V end lost 4 bases, the J end lost 7 bases, and 14 bases lay between the germline ends. This CDR3 has 13 amino acids. CDR1 LNHDA and CDR2 SQIVND come from the germline V gene (reference sequence). DNA of the CDR3: TGTGCCAGTAGTAGCCAACGCACGGGGGAGCAGTACTTC. Residues: CASSSQRTGEQYF.

This clonotype occurred many times. V gene TRBV6-5 combines with J gene TRBJ2-7, with D hard to call. This CDR3 has 14 residues. Germline CDR1 reads MNHEY; CDR2 reads SVGAGI. With 10 bases removed from V and 1 base from J, the gap between germline ends came to 17 bases. Here the CDR3 DNA reads TGTGCCACAGCCAGAGATGGCAGATCCTACGAGCAGTACTTC. Its translation is CATARDGRSYEQYF.

As concerns this clonotype: Germline and junction disagree at one end, which may indicate a read error. This sequence joins TRBV7-9 and TRBJ1-1; D possibly corresponds to TRBD1 (5 bases). This CDR3 contains 16 residues. From germline, CDR1 is SEHNR and CDR2 FQNEAQ (reference sequence). CDR3 bases: TGTGCTAGCAACGCCGGGGGAACGGGAAAGAACACTGAAGCTTTCTTT. Its protein product is CASNAGGTGKNTEAFF.

A note on this clonotype: Lacking the conserved final phenylalanine or tryptophan, this CDR3 likely reflects a read error. V and J are TRBV9 and TRBJ2-1; TRBD1 aligns across 11 bases. Germline V gene data show CDR1 as SGDLS and CDR2 as YYNGEE. J was trimmed by 12 bases and V by 0 bases; bases with no gene match: 5. The CDR3 loop spans 14 amino acids. The CDR3 bases are TGTGCCAGCAGCGTAGTGGGACAGGGGGATGGGCAGTTCCTC. The encoded protein is CASSVVGQGDGQFL.

There are many counts of this clonotype. This chain joins TRBV19 and TRBJ1-5, with 9 bases fitting TRBD1. This CDR3 is 15 amino acids long. V lost 6 bases, J lost 2 bases, and 5 bases stayed unmatched. The V gene's germline CDR1 is LNHDA and CDR2 SQIVND (reference sequence). CDR3 amino acids: CASSLQGAGNQPQHF. The CDR3 bases are TGTGCCAGTAGCTTACAGGGGGCCGGCAATCAGCCCCAGCATTTT.

The V call is TRBV20-1, the J call TRBJ2-7; no definite D call. The CDR3 length is 13 residues. The germline gives CDR1 DFQATT, CDR2 SNEGSKA (reference sequence). V lost 4 bases to trimming and J lost 3 bases, with 13 bases between them. CDR3 sequence reads: CSATPGTHYEQYF. As DNA, the CDR3 is TGCAGTGCTACACCGGGTACTCACTACGAGCAGTACTTC.

The V and J genes are TRBV3-1 and TRBJ2-7, with D perhaps assigned TRBD1 or TRBD2 (6 bases each). Germline V CDR1 and CDR2: LGHDT, YNNKEL (reference sequence). The CDR3 sequence is 14 residues long. V dropped 3 bases and J dropped 6 bases, with 15 bases sitting between them. The CDR3 region is CASSQRGEAIEQYF. The CDR3 nucleotides read TGTGCCAGCAGCCAGAGGGGGGAAGCTATCGAGCAGTACTTC.

This clonotype was observed many times. The rearrangement joins TRBV2 to TRBJ1-2; D call uncertain. Germline loops: CDR1 SNHLY, CDR2 FYNNEI. V lost 6 bases to trimming and J lost 7 bases, with 9 bases between them. The length of the CDR3 is 11 residues. The CDR3 here is CASRVMGGYTF. DNA for the CDR3: TGTGCCAGCAGGGTTATGGGTGGCTACACCTTC.

The V gene is TRBV20-1, the J gene TRBJ2-7, with D perhaps TRBD2 (5 bases). The V end was cut by 6 bases, the J end by 0 bases, with 9 bases between. Germline V CDR1 and CDR2: DFQATT, SNEGSKA (reference sequence). The CDR3 has 12 residues. The CDR3 bases are TGCAGTGCCGGGGTAACCTCCTACGAGCAGTACTTC. Its translation is CSAGVTSYEQYF.

This clonotype is a singleton in its sample. The chain combines TRBV20-1 with TRBJ2-7; D perhaps matches TRBD1 (5 bases). Germline V gene data show CDR1 as DFQATT and CDR2 as SNEGSKA (reference sequence). There are 12 residues in the CDR3. The CDR3 sequence is CSVGPQVYEQYF. The CDR3 bases are TGCAGCGTGGGGCCACAGGTCTACGAGCAGTACTTC.

This clonotype was detected ten times or more. This sequence joins TRBV19 and TRBJ1-4; TRBD1 might be the D (5 bases). V gave up 5 bases and J gave up 4 bases, with 14 bases separating them. CDR1 is LNHDA and CDR2 is SQIVND in the germline V gene (reference sequence). The CDR3 extends over 15 amino acids. The CDR3 nucleotides read TGTGCCAGTAGTTTCGCGGGGGGTCATAATGAAAAACTGTTTTTT. Its protein product is CASSFAGGHNEKLFF.

In its sample, this clonotype was seen many times. The rearrangement joins TRBV4-1 to TRBJ1-5, with TRBD1 matching 8 bases. The germline gives CDR1 MGHRA, CDR2 YSYEKL. V lost 1 base and J lost 7; bases outside the gene matches: 6. The CDR3 loop spans 15 amino acids. CDR3 region: CASSQGTGIWQPQHF. CDR3 sequence (DNA): TGCGCCAGCAGCCAAGGGACAGGGATCTGGCAGCCCCAGCATTTT.

This clonotype was counted ten times or more. J is TRBJ2-7 and V is TRBV6-1; D not resolved. Trimming cost V 4 bases and J 0 bases, with 13 bases left between them. Germline assignment: CDR1 MNHNS and CDR2 SASEGT. There are 15 residues in the CDR3. The CDR3 region is CASSAVSSSSYEQYF. In DNA, the CDR3 is TGTGCCAGCAGTGCAGTCAGCTCTTCCTCCTACGAGCAGTACTTC.

Of note for this clonotype: Since a much larger clone is just one base distant, this may be a read error. The chain couples TRBV5-1 to TRBJ2-1; TRBD2 aligns across 9 bases. This CDR3 region has 15 residues. The germline V gene has CDR1 SGHRS and CDR2 YFSETQ. The CDR3, as DNA: TGTGCCTGCAGCTTGGTGCTAGCGGGGTTGTATGAGCAGTTCTTC. Amino acids: CACSLVLAGLYEQFF. The whole variable domain, remainder taken from reference TRBV5-1 and TRBJ2-1, is KAGVTQTPRYLIKTRGQQVTLSCSPISGHRSVSWYQQTPGQGLQFLFEYFSETQRNKGNFPGRFSGRQFSNSRSEMNVSTLELGDSALYLCACSLVLAGLYEQFFGPGTRLTVL.

The V and J genes are TRBV13 and TRBJ2-5; D gene unclear. Germline V gene data show CDR1 as PRHDT and CDR2 as FYEKMQ (reference sequence). This CDR3 is 14 amino acids long. V lost 5 bases and J lost 1, with 11 bases in between. CDR3 loop: CASSLLGFQETQYF. CDR3 nucleotides: TGTGCCAGCAGCCTTTTGGGCTTCCAAGAGACCCAGTACTTC.

The genes are TRBV2 and TRBJ2-1; the match to TRBD1 covers 7 bases. The germline CDR1 and CDR2 sequences are SNHLY and FYNNEI. The CDR3 length is 14 residues. J lost 13 bases, V lost 6 bases, and 15 bases had no gene match. As DNA, the CDR3 is TGTGCCAGCAGCCGTAGGGCAGGGGGATTTAATCAGTTCTTC. Protein sequence: CASSRRAGGFNQFF.

This clonotype was observed many times. V gene TRBV5-5 combines with J gene TRBJ2-3; 11 positions match TRBD2. V lost 4 bases and J lost 3; bases outside the gene matches: 7. This CDR3 has 16 amino acids. CDR1 is SGHKS and CDR2 is YYEKEE in the germline V gene (reference sequence). DNA of the CDR3: TGTGCCAGCAGCCCTTTAGCGGGGGGGCCGACAGATACGCAGTATTTT. Protein: CASSPLAGGPTDTQYF. The full variable domain, with the rest looked up from reference TRBV5-5 and TRBJ2-3, is DAGVTQSPTHLIKTRGQQVTLRCSPISGHKSVSWYQQVLGQGPQFIFQYYEKEERGRGNFPDRFSARQFPNYSSELNVNALLLGDSALYLCASSPLAGGPTDTQYFGPGTRLTVL.

The gene calls are TRBV2 and TRBJ1-2; D unresolved. CDR3 length: 13 residues. Per the germline V gene, CDR1 is SNHLY and CDR2 is FYNNEI. Trimming took off 6 bases at V and 4 bases at J, with 12 bases between the two ends. DNA for the CDR3: TGTGCCAGCAGGGGGAGGGAGGGCTATGGCTACACCTTC. Translating it yields CASRGREGYGYTF.

This chain joins TRBV24-1 and TRBJ1-2; a weak D match, TRBD1 (6 bases). Germline assignment: CDR1 KGHDR and CDR2 SFDVKD. The length of the CDR3 is 14 residues. Trimming stripped 2 bases from V and 8 bases from J, with 14 bases between. CDR3 bases: TGTGCCACCAGTGATTATCAGGGGACTAAGGGCTACACCTTC. Its protein is CATSDYQGTKGYTF.

At least ten counts were recorded for this clonotype. The chain has TRBV2 and TRBJ2-3; 7 bases are a match to TRBD2. Germline V gives CDR1 SNHLY, CDR2 FYNNEI. V gave up 7 bases and J gave up 0 bases; unmatched junction bases: 10. There are 16 residues in the CDR3. DNA for the CDR3: TGTGCCAGCAACCCCCCCCGGACTAGGAGCACAGATACGCAGTATTTT. Translated: CASNPPRTRSTDTQYF.

This clonotype appeared many times. This chain joins TRBV5-1 and TRBJ2-7, with a possible D match to TRBD1 (6 bases). The ends were cut back, 6 bases at V and 6 bases at J, with 19 bases in the middle. Germline CDR1 is SGHRS and CDR2 is YFSETQ. The CDR3 has 14 residues. In nucleotides, the CDR3 is TGCGCCAGCAACCTTGGGCAGGGGCCTGGCGAGCAGTACTTC. This encodes CASNLGQGPGEQYF.

The chain recombines TRBV19 with TRBJ1-2; 7 bases match TRBD1. From germline, CDR1 is LNHDA and CDR2 SQIVND (reference sequence). The CDR3 spans 15 residues. With 3 bases clipped from V and 6 bases from J, the junction kept 10 bases outside the gene matches. Written as DNA, the CDR3 is TGTGCCAGTAGTATGTTAGGGGGCCGGGGGCATGGCTACACCTTC. Amino acids: CASSMLGGRGHGYTF.

This clonotype was seen once. A read error may account for a junction end that differs from germline. The CDR3, as DNA: TGTGCCAGTAGTACCGATTATAGCTACGGGCAGTACTTC. Translation: CASSTDYSYGQYF. The chain joins TRBV19 to TRBJ2-7; no clear D gene. CDR1 and CDR2 from the germline V gene are LNHDA and SQIVND (reference sequence). This CDR3 spans 13 amino acids.

There are many counts of this clonotype. The gene calls are TRBV6-5 and TRBJ1-2; D possibly corresponds to TRBD1 (5 bases). Looked up from germline, CDR1 is MNHEY and CDR2 is SVGAGI. V lost 6 bases, J lost 1 base, and 15 bases lay in between. This CDR3 is 15 amino acids long. The CDR3 protein is CASRRTGGVNYGYTF. The CDR3 coding sequence is TGTGCCAGCAGAAGAACAGGAGGTGTTAACTATGGCTACACCTTC.